A selection of T cell receptor beta chains follows, all from one sample in a study of cytomegalovirus exposure and HLA in healthy donors. Libraries were prepared by immunoSEQ multiplex PCR; TCRdb keeps only in-frame clonotypes and omits some of them. The data contain about 160,000 clones, over 70% of them seen just once; the ten biggest clones take up 1.4%. Sequencing was done on a sample of PBMCs. The source is a woman aged 25 to 45 in good health and CMV-seronegative. The CDR3 runs from the conserved cysteine through the conserved F or W. The D gene is left open where the match is weak. Size values are once, few and many counts, or a class for expanded clones, and some rows have none.

clone_size j_call d_call v_call cdr3_aa cdr3_nt
few TRBJ2-5 TRBD1 TRBV5-1 CASSLGTGRETQYF TGCGCCAGCAGCTTGGGGACAGGGAGAGAGACCCAGTACTTC
- TRBJ2-1 - TRBV15 CATSRGRGTNEQFF TGTGCCACCAGCAGAGGCCGAGGGACAAATGAGCAGTTCTTC
- TRBJ1-1 - TRBV4-2 CASSQQSGTEAFF TGTGCCAGCAGCCAACAGTCGGGCACTGAAGCTTTCTTT
once TRBJ2-3 TRBD2 TRBV28 CASSRAGALTDTQYF TGTGCCAGCAGTCGAGCGGGGGCCCTCACAGATACGCAGTATTTT
- TRBJ2-1 TRBD2 TRBV7-9 CASILAGGIDNEQFF TGTGCCAGCATTCTGGCGGGGGGTATTGACAATGAGCAGTTCTTC
- TRBJ2-7 - TRBV7-2 CASSLAGGTYEQYF TGTGCCAGCAGCTTAGCGGGGGGAACCTACGAGCAGTACTTC
- TRBJ2-1 TRBD2 TRBV30 CAWRGPTPSGGKFF TGTGCCTGGAGGGGACCGACTCCTAGCGGGGGAAAGTTCTTC
- TRBJ1-1 TRBD1 TRBV18 CASSPTGGTEAFF TGTGCCAGCTCACCCACAGGGGGAACTGAAGCTTTCTTT
few TRBJ2-2 TRBD1 TRBV6-5 CASSRQGATGELFF TGTGCCAGCAGCCGACAGGGGGCCACCGGGGAGCTGTTTTTT
- TRBJ2-7 - TRBV28 CASSSVQGGEQYF TGTGCCAGCAGTTCCGTTCAGGGAGGCGAGCAGTACTTC